The rows below give T cell receptor beta chains drawn from one sample of a study of lymphopenia after photon versus proton radiotherapy. The data were produced by immunoSEQ multiplex PCR, yet TCRdb's version contains in-frame clones alone and is incomplete. This sample has around 150,000 clones, with less than 90% found just once. Sequencing used peripheral blood, obtained from a patient treated with photon-based radiotherapy. These receptors were taken from a man aged 50 or older with gastric cancer. The CDR3 runs from the conserved cysteine through the conserved F or W. Fields, in order: J gene, clone size, V gene, D gene, CDR3 protein, CDR3 DNA. A D gene is named only where the DNA matches it firmly. Clone size is shown for a subset of rows, as once, few, many or a class of expanded clone.

TRBJ2-5 NA TRBV11-2 TRBD1 CASSPWGQGARETQYF TGTGCCAGCAGCCCCTGGGGACAGGGGGCTCGAGAGACCCAGTACTTC
TRBJ1-1 once TRBV5-5 NA CASSLAGVMNTEAFF TGTGCCAGCAGCTTAGCCGGGGTCATGAACACTGAAGCTTTCTTT
TRBJ2-2 NA TRBV19 TRBD2 CASSIRTSGNTGELFF TGTGCCAGTAGTATAAGGACTAGCGGGAACACCGGGGAGCTGTTTTTT
TRBJ2-7 NA TRBV5-6 TRBD2 CASSLGLAGVSYEQYF TGTGCCAGCAGCTTGGGGCTAGCGGGCGTCTCCTACGAGCAGTACTTC
TRBJ1-2 NA TRBV6-5 NA CASRMTGNYGYTF TGTGCCAGCAGAATGACTGGGAACTATGGCTACACCTTC
TRBJ1-5 NA TRBV5-8 TRBD1 CASSLGDRVNRPQHF TGTGCCAGCAGCTTGGGGGACAGGGTCAATCGACCCCAGCATTTT
TRBJ1-3 NA TRBV5-8 NA CASSLHAPRGNTIYF TGTGCCAGCAGCCTCCATGCGCCCCGTGGAAACACCATATATTTT
TRBJ2-1 NA TRBV19 NA CASSIQGGGEQFF TGTGCCAGTAGTATCCAGGGAGGGGGTGAGCAGTTCTTC
TRBJ2-1 NA TRBV9 TRBD2 CASSPGLAGSYNEQFF TGTGCCAGCAGCCCGGGACTAGCGGGCTCCTACAATGAGCAGTTCTTC
TRBJ2-2 NA TRBV28 NA CASSLDSRLTGELFF TGTGCCAGCAGTTTAGATAGCAGGCTCACCGGGGAGCTGTTTTTT
TRBJ2-1 NA TRBV4-1 TRBD2 CASSHVPSGRADEQFF TGCGCCAGCAGCCACGTACCTAGCGGGAGGGCTGATGAGCAGTTCTTC
TRBJ2-7 NA TRBV7-5 NA CARSSGDRNRYEQYF TGTGCCAGAAGCTCAGGGGACAGGAACCGGTACGAGCAGTACTTC
TRBJ2-4 NA TRBV5-5 NA CASSLDGSSKNIQYF TGTGCCAGCAGCTTGGATGGGTCGAGCAAAAACATTCAGTACTTC
TRBJ1-2 NA TRBV28 NA CASVETVNYGYTF TGTGCCAGCGTGGAAACAGTCAACTATGGCTACACCTTC
TRBJ1-2 NA TRBV6-5 NA CASSTTNYGYTF TGTGCCAGCAGTACAACTAACTATGGCTACACCTTC
TRBJ2-4 NA TRBV25-1 TRBD1 CASRGIQGGRDIQYF TGTGCCAGCAGAGGAATCCAAGGGGGCAGGGACATTCAGTACTTC
TRBJ2-7 NA TRBV4-3 TRBD2 CASSQASGSFEQYF TGCGCCAGCAGCCAAGCTAGCGGGAGTTTCGAGCAGTACTTC
TRBJ2-7 NA TRBV5-6 TRBD2 CASSSRASGSFMSSYEQYF TGTGCCAGCAGCTCTCGCGCTAGCGGGTCCTTTATGAGCTCCTACGAGCAGTACTTC
TRBJ2-5 once TRBV5-4 TRBD2 CASSPRGFSGRYQETQYF TGTGCCAGCAGCCCCCGGGGATTTAGCGGGAGGTACCAAGAGACCCAGTACTTC
TRBJ2-1 NA TRBV11-2 TRBD1 CASSLGPRGRTSEQFF TGTGCCAGCAGCTTAGGACCGAGGGGGCGGACGTCTGAGCAGTTCTTC
TRBJ2-2 once TRBV11-2 TRBD2 CASSLPRTSGRVNTGELFF TGTGCCAGCAGCTTACCTCGGACTAGCGGGAGGGTGAACACCGGGGAGCTGTTTTTT
TRBJ2-7 NA TRBV19 NA CASSMWDSGSYEQYF TGTGCCAGTAGTATGTGGGATTCGGGGAGCTACGAGCAGTACTTC
TRBJ2-1 NA TRBV4-1 TRBD2 CASSREVSAGGPYNEQFF TGCGCCAGCAGCCGGGAAGTATCGGCGGGAGGGCCTTACAATGAGCAGTTCTTC